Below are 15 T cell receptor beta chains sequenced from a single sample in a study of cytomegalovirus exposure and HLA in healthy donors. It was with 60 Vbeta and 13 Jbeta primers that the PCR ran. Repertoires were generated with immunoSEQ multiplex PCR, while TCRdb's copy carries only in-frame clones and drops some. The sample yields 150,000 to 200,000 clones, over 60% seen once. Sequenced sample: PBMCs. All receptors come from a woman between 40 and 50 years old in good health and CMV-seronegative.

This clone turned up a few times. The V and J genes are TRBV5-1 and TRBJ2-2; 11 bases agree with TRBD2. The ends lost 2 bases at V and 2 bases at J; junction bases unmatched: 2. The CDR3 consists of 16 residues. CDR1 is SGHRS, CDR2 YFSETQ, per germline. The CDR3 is CASSFTSGGNTGELFF. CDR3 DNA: TGCGCCAGCAGCTTTACTAGCGGGGGAAACACCGGGGAGCTGTTTTTT. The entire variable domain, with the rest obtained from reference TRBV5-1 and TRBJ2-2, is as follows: KAGVTQTPRYLIKTRGQQVTLSCSPISGHRSVSWYQQTPGQGLQFLFEYFSETQRNKGNFPGRFSGRQFSNSRSEMNVSTLELGDSALYLCASSFTSGGNTGELFFGEGSRLTVL.

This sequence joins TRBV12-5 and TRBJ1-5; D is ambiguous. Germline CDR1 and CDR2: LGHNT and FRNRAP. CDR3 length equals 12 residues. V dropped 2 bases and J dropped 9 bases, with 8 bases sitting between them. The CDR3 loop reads CASGLPTSPQHF. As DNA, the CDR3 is TGTGCTAGTGGTTTGCCAACTTCGCCCCAGCATTTT.

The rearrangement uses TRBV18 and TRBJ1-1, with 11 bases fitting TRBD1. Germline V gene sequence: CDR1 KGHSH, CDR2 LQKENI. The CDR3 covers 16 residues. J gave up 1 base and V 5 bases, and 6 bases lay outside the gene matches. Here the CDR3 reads CASSSGQGAANTEAFF. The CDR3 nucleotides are TGTGCCAGCTCATCCGGACAGGGGGCAGCGAACACTGAAGCTTTCTTT.

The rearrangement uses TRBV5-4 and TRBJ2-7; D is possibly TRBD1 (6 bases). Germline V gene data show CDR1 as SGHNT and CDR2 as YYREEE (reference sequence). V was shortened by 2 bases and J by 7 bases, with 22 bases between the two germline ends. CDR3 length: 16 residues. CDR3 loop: CASSFGTSPLEEEQYF. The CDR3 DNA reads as TGTGCCAGCAGCTTTGGGACATCTCCTCTTGAGGAAGAGCAGTACTTC.

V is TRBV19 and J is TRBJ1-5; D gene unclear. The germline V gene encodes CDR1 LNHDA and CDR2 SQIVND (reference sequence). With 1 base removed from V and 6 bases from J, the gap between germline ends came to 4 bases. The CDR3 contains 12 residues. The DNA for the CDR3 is TGTGCCAGTAGTATAGGTAGTCAGCCCCAGCATTTT. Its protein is CASSIGSQPQHF.

CDR3 protein: CASSPRPTSLPRGEQFF. The CDR3 nucleotides are TGTGCCAGCAGCCCGCGCCCTACTAGCTTACCTCGGGGTGAGCAGTTCTTC. V gene TRBV13 combines with J gene TRBJ2-1; a possible D gene is TRBD2 (6 bases). Per germline, CDR1 PRHDT and CDR2 FYEKMQ (reference sequence). Trimming left V 5 bases short and J 9 bases short, with 26 bases between. The CDR3 extends over 17 amino acids.

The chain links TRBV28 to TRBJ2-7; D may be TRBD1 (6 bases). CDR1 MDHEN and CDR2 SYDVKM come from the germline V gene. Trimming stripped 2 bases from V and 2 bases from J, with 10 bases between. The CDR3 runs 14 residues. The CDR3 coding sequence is TGTGCCAGCAGTTTAGGTGGGGGCCCCTACGAGCAGTACGTC. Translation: CASSLGGGPYEQYV.

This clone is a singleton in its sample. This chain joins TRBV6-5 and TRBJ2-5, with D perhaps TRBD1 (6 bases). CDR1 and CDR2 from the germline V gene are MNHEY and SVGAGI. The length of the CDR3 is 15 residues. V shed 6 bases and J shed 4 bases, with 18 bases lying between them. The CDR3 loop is CASRPDSPRRETQYF. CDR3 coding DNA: TGTGCCAGCAGACCGGACAGTCCAAGGCGAGAGACCCAGTACTTC.

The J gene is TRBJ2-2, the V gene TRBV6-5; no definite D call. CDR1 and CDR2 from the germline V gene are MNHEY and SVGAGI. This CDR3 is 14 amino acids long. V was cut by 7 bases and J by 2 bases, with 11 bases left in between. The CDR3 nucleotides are TGTGCCAGCAATCTTTTAGAAAACACCGGGGAGCTGTTTTTT. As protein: CASNLLENTGELFF.

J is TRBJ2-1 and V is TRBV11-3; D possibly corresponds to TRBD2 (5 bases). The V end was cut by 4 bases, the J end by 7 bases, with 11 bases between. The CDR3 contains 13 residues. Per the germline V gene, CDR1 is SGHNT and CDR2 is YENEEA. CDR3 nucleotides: TGTGCCAGCAGCTCTAGAAGCGGTAATGAGCAGTTCTTC. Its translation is CASSSRSGNEQFF.

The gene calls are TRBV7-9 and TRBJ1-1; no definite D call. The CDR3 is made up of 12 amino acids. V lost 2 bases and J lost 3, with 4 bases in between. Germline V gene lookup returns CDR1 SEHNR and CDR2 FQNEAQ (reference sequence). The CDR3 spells CASSLIDTEAFF. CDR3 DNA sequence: TGTGCCAGCAGCTTAATCGACACTGAAGCTTTCTTT.

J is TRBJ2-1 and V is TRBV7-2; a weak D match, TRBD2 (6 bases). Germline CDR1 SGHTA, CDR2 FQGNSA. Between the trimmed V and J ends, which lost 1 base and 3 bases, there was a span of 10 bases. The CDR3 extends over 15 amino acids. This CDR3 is CASSLGSGRYNEQFF. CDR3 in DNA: TGTGCCAGCAGCTTAGGTAGCGGACGCTACAATGAGCAGTTCTTC.

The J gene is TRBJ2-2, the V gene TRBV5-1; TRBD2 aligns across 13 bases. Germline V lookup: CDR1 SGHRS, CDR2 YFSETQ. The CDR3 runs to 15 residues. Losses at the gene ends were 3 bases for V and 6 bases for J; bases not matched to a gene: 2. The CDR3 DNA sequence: TGCGCCAGCAGCTCCGGACTAGCGGGAGCCGGGGAGCTGTTTTTT. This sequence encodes CASSSGLAGAGELFF.

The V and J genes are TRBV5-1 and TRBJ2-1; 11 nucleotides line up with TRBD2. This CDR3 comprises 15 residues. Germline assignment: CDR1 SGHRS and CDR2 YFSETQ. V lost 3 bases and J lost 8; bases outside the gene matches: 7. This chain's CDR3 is CASSSQTSGVDEQFF. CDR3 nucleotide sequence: TGCGCCAGCAGCTCCCAGACTAGCGGGGTAGATGAGCAGTTCTTC.

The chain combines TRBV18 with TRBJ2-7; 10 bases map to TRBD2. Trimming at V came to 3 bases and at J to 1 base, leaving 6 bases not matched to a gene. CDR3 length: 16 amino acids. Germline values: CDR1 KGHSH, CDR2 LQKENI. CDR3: CASSPNIAGGSYEQYF. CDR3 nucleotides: TGTGCCAGCTCACCCAATATAGCGGGGGGATCCTACGAGCAGTACTTC.